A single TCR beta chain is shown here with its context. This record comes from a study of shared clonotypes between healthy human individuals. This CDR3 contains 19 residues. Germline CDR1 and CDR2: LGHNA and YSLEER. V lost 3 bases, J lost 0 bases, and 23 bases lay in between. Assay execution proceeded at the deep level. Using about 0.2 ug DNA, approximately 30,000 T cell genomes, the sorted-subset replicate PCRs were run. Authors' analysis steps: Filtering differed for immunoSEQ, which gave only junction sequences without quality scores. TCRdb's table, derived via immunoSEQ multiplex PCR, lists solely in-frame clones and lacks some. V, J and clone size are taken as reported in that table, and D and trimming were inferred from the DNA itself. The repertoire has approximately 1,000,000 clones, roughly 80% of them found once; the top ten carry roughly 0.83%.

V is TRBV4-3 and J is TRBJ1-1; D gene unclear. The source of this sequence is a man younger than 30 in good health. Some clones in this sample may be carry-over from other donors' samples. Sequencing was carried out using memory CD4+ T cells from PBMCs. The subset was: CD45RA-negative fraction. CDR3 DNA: TGCGCCAGCAGCCACAAAACGGGCCCAGCCAAACTTTTGAACACTGAAGCTTTCTTT. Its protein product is CASSHKTGPAKLLNTEAFF.